This passage covers 4 T cell receptor beta chains from one sample sequenced in a study of control samples from healthy donors and cancer patients. TCRdb's table, derived via immunoSEQ multiplex PCR, lists solely in-frame clones and lacks some. This table has approximately 100,000 clones, roughly 92% appearing once. The sample was blood. These receptors all stem from a human donor in good health. The donor label of this sample is uncertain.

V gene TRBV9 combines with J gene TRBJ1-2; D gene uncertain. Trimming took off 0 bases at V and 2 bases at J, with 20 bases between the two ends. Germline CDR1 is SGDLS and CDR2 is YYNGEE. The CDR3 covers 18 residues. The CDR3 spells CASSVGVSLGSLNYGYTF. The CDR3 bases are TGTGCCAGCAGCGTAGGCGTGAGTCTGGGGTCCCTCAACTATGGCTACACCTTC.

The chain recombines TRBV3-1 (or the pseudogene TRBV3-2) with TRBJ2-3; TRBD2 agrees at 12 bases. V gave up 1 base and J gave up 6 bases; unmatched junction bases: 2. The CDR3 covers 15 residues. Germline-derived CDR1 and CDR2 are LGHDT and YNNKEL (reference sequence). In nucleotides, the CDR3 is TGTGCCAGCAGCCAAGGTACTAGCGGGGGGGATACGCAGTATTTT. Protein product: CASSQGTSGGDTQYF.

In its sample, this clone was seen once. The V call is TRBV5-1, the J call TRBJ2-3; possibly TRBD1 or TRBD2 for D (5 bases each). Germline V gene data show CDR1 as SGHRS and CDR2 as YFSETQ. Trimming cost V 4 bases and J 3 bases, with 18 bases left between them. This CDR3 region has 16 residues. Here the CDR3 DNA reads TGCGCCAGCAGCCTAGGGGCAGGGAGTTTTACAGATACGCAGTATTTT. This translates into CASSLGAGSFTDTQYF.

This chain joins TRBV6-2 or TRBV6-3 and TRBJ1-3, with D unresolved. V lost 0 bases, J lost 2 bases, and 2 bases lay in between. The V gene's germline CDR1 is MNHEY and CDR2 SVGEGT. CDR3 length: 13 residues. DNA of the CDR3: TGTGCCAGCAGTTACTCGGCTGGAAACACCATATATTTT. Translated, it gives CASSYSAGNTIYF.